This T cell receptor (beta chain) was profiled in a study of T cell responses to AZD1222 COVID-19 vaccine. Study-level points and caveats: Possibly, clonal diversity was underestimated; donors were largely white British and included more females. Close to half of spike-specific TCRs reportedly recognize unmutated variant regions.

The germline V gene has CDR1 MNHEY and CDR2 SVGAGI. The trim removed 8 bases at V and 5 bases at J, leaving 8 bases unmatched. This CDR3 is built from 14 residues. A note on this clone: No antigen is known for it.

Clones were read by immunoSEQ multiplex PCR, and TCRdb kept only the in-frame ones, dropping some. Here the sample spans 200,000 to 250,000 clones, just over 90% being singletons. The rearrangement links TRBV6-5 to TRBJ2-1; 8 bases are a match to TRBD2. This TCR derives from an adult in good health. The sample here was peripheral blood, taken on day 0 of MenACWY control vaccination. Here the CDR3 reads CASVRGARDNEQFF. The CDR3 DNA reads TGTGCCAGCGTGCGGGGGGCAAGGGACAATGAGCAGTTCTTC.